The rows below give T cell receptor beta chains drawn from one sample of a study of radiotherapy plus CTLA-4 blockade in lung cancer. Assay used: immunoSEQ multiplex PCR; TCRdb lists only in-frame clones, some missing. Among around 99,000 clones, almost 90% were seen once, and the ten largest hold 4.5% to 6%. Sequences were derived from peripheral blood, sampled from a patient treated with radiotherapy plus ipilimumab. The receptors originated from a human donor with non-small cell lung cancer that progressed on radiotherapy plus ipilimumab. Both conserved end residues are part of each CDR3. D genes are given only for firm matches. Size tells how often a clone was seen (once, few, many) or the class of an expanded clone, and some rows leave it out.

V gene	J gene	D gene	clone size	CDR3 DNA	CDR3 protein
TRBV15	TRBJ2-7	TRBD2	-	TGTGCCACCAGCAGAGATGGCGGGAGGCAAGACGAGCAGTACTTC	CATSRDGGRQDEQYF
TRBV5-1	TRBJ2-1	-	-	TGCGCCAGCAGCTGGGGGGAGCAGTTCTTC	CASSWGEQFF
TRBV30	TRBJ2-7	TRBD2	-	TGTGCCTGGCGGGGGCGGGGGGGGCGGTACTTC	CAWRGRGGRYF
TRBV11-2	TRBJ1-1	-	-	TGTGCCAGCAGCTTACAGCCATTGACTGAAGCTTTCTTT	CASSLQPLTEAFF
TRBV6-6	TRBJ1-2	TRBD1	-	TGTGCCAGCAGCAAGGGACAGGGAGGCGGCTACACCTTC	CASSKGQGGGYTF
TRBV7-2	TRBJ2-3	-	-	TGTGCCAGCAGCTTAGGGCACTCTGTGCGGTCTGATACGCAGTATTTT	CASSLGHSVRSDTQYF
TRBV6-6	TRBJ1-2	-	-	TGTGCCAGCAGTCAACGGACTGGCTACACCTTC	CASSQRTGYTF
TRBV6-1	TRBJ2-1	-	-	TGTGCCAGCAGTGAAGGGACAAACCCTAGAGACTACAATGAGCAGTTCTTC	CASSEGTNPRDYNEQFF
TRBV9	TRBJ1-2	TRBD1	-	TGTGCCAGCAGCGTTTGGGACAGGGGATTGTATGGCTACACCTTC	CASSVWDRGLYGYTF
TRBV29-1	TRBJ2-5	-	-	TGCAGCGTGACAAGAGAGACCCAGTACTTC	CSVTRETQYF
TRBV4-1	TRBJ2-7	TRBD2	once	TGCGCCAGCAGCCAAGTGGCTAGCGGGATTTTCCCAATCTACGAGCAGTACTTC	CASSQVASGIFPIYEQYF
TRBV6-5	TRBJ1-1	-	-	TGTGCCAGCAGACCTGGACCGTTGAACACTGAAGCTTTCTTT	CASRPGPLNTEAFF
TRBV7-3	TRBJ1-1	TRBD1	-	TGTGCCAGCAGCGACGGGCCAGGGGGGACTGAAGCTTTCTTT	CASSDGPGGTEAFF
TRBV6-1	TRBJ2-3	-	-	TGTGCCAGCATTAGGGACCTCACAGATACGCAGTATTTT	CASIRDLTDTQYF
TRBV28	TRBJ1-1	-	-	TGTGCCAGCAACCTAATGGGGAACACTGAAGCTTTCTTT	CASNLMGNTEAFF
TRBV6-5	TRBJ2-1	-	-	TGTGCCAGCAGACTAACAGAAGGCTCCTACAATGAGCAGTTCTTC	CASRLTEGSYNEQFF
TRBV5-1	TRBJ2-1	TRBD2	once	TGCGCCAGCAGCTCCACAAGCGGGAGCCGTGAGCAGTTCTTC	CASSSTSGSREQFF
TRBV6-5	TRBJ2-1	-	-	TGTGCCAGCAGACCCCCACTAGACCTCAATGAGCAGTTCTTC	CASRPPLDLNEQFF
TRBV5-1	TRBJ2-5	TRBD2	-	TGCGCCAGCAGCTTGGAGGCTAGCGGGAGTGGAGAGACCCAGTACTTC	CASSLEASGSGETQYF
TRBV2	TRBJ2-7	TRBD1	-	TGTGCCAGCAGTGTATCCGGGACAGGGGCTTACGAGCAGTACTTC	CASSVSGTGAYEQYF
TRBV7-2	TRBJ2-5	-	-	TGTGCCAGCAGCTTAGGAATCCCTAGCTCGTTAATCCAAGAGACCCAGTACTTC	CASSLGIPSSLIQETQYF
TRBV12-5	TRBJ2-1	TRBD2	-	TGTGCTAGTGGTTCCCCGACTAGCGGGAGCGATGAGCAGTTCTTC	CASGSPTSGSDEQFF
TRBV5-1	TRBJ1-2	-	-	TGCGCCAGCAGCTCGAAACAGGGCAGCTATGGCTACACCTTC	CASSSKQGSYGYTF
TRBV5-4	TRBJ1-2	-	once	TGTGCCAGCAGCTTGGCAGGGCCTAGGGGCTATGGCTACACCTTC	CASSLAGPRGYGYTF
TRBV19	TRBJ2-5	-	-	TGTGCCAGTAGATCCGGGCCCGACAACCTGGGGCAGACCCAGTACTTC	CASRSGPDNLGQTQYF
TRBV4-2	TRBJ2-1	-	-	TGTGCCAGCAGCCAAGAGGGGGGCGGGAACTCCTACAATGAGCAGTTCTTC	CASSQEGGGNSYNEQFF
TRBV5-5	TRBJ2-7	-	-	TGTGCCAGCAGGGGGGATTCCTACGAGCAGTACTTC	CASRGDSYEQYF
TRBV7-9	TRBJ2-1	TRBD1	-	TGTGCCAGCAGCCAAGACCGGACAGGGGGCCCCTACAATGAGCAGTTCTTC	CASSQDRTGGPYNEQFF
TRBV7-3	TRBJ2-1	TRBD2	-	TGTGCCAGCAGCTCCAGCGGGAGAGTTTCTTACAATGAGCAGTTCTTC	CASSSSGRVSYNEQFF
TRBV7-8	TRBJ2-1	-	-	TGTGCCAGCAGCCTCTCTTTAGGGGATAGGAATGAGCAGTTCTTC	CASSLSLGDRNEQFF
TRBV2	TRBJ2-7	TRBD2	-	TGTGCCAGCAGGCTAGCGGGGAGCTCCTACGAGCAGTACTTC	CASRLAGSSYEQYF
TRBV19	TRBJ2-2	-	-	TGTGCCAGTAGACGACAGTTGTGGAACACCGGGGAGCTGTTTTTT	CASRRQLWNTGELFF
TRBV9	TRBJ2-1	TRBD1	-	TGTGCCAGCAGCGTAGGGCAGGGGGATTACAATGAGCAGTTCTTC	CASSVGQGDYNEQFF
TRBV5-8	TRBJ2-7	-	few	TGTGCCAGCAGCTTGTCGAACTACGAGCAGTACTTC	CASSLSNYEQYF
TRBV2	TRBJ1-1	-	-	TGTGCCAGCAGTGTAGAAGGGCCGAACACTGAAGCTTTCTTT	CASSVEGPNTEAFF
TRBV5-1	TRBJ2-3	-	-	TGCGCCAGCACTGGAGATACGCAGTATTTT	CASTGDTQYF
TRBV6-6	TRBJ2-3	-	-	TGTGCCAGCAGACAGATCGGCGGTGGGTTGGATACGCAGTATTTT	CASRQIGGGLDTQYF
TRBV9	TRBJ1-3	-	-	TGTGCCAGCAGCGAGGGTCCCGGGAACTCTGGAAACACCATATATTTT	CASSEGPGNSGNTIYF
TRBV5-1	TRBJ2-3	-	-	TGCGCCAGCAGCCAATCCGGATCCGGCCCAGATACGCAGTATTTT	CASSQSGSGPDTQYF
TRBV9	TRBJ2-3	TRBD2	-	TGTGCCAGCAGCGCGGGACTAGCGATCGGTAGCACAGATACGCAGTATTTT	CASSAGLAIGSTDTQYF